This is a list of T cell receptor beta chains from one sample in a study of shared T cell receptors in the human thymus. Data came from immunoSEQ multiplex PCR; TCRdb stores just in-frame clones and leaves some out. The profile covers about 660,000 clones, with roughly 90% appearing a single time and 0.008% to 0.011% taken by the ten largest. A further study also used this sample, focusing on human thymus T cells.

Material: thymocytes. Receptors originate from a boy in the first two years of life with a congenital heart defect. The CDR3 runs from the conserved cysteine through the conserved F or W. Each record gives: V gene, clone size, D gene, J gene, CDR3 DNA, CDR3 protein. D genes are given only for firm matches. Clone size is not always given. Where it is, it says once, few, many or a class for expanded clones.

V: TRBV6-1; size: NA; D: NA; J: TRBJ1-5; DNA: TGTGCCAGCAGTGTTCGACAGACATATAGCAATCAGCCCCAGCATTTT; CDR3: CASSVRQTYSNQPQHF
V: TRBV4-3; size: NA; D: NA; J: TRBJ2-7; DNA: TGCGCCAGCAGCCAAGATTGTCTTTTCTACGAGCAGTACTTC; CDR3: CASSQDCLFYEQYF
V: TRBV10-2; size: NA; D: TRBD2; J: TRBJ2-2; DNA: TGCGCCAGCAGTGAGTCGGCTAGCGGGAGTATCGGGGAGCTGTTTTTT; CDR3: CASSESASGSIGELFF
V: TRBV5-6; size: NA; D: NA; J: TRBJ1-6; DNA: TGTGCCAGCACGACAACAGGGAATTCACCCCTCCACTTT; CDR3: CASTTTGNSPLHF
V: TRBV7-2; size: NA; D: TRBD2; J: TRBJ2-7; DNA: TGTGCCAGCAGCCCGGGACTAGCGGGAGCAGGGCTCGAGCAGTACTTC; CDR3: CASSPGLAGAGLEQYF
V: TRBV28; size: NA; D: NA; J: TRBJ2-7; DNA: TGTGCCAGCAGAAACCCTCCGACTGCTTACGAGCAGTACTTC; CDR3: CASRNPPTAYEQYF
V: TRBV6-4; size: NA; D: NA; J: TRBJ2-2; DNA: TGTGCCAGCAGTGACCGTAGGACTACCTACACCGGGGAGCTGTTTTTT; CDR3: CASSDRRTTYTGELFF
V: TRBV11-3; size: NA; D: TRBD1; J: TRBJ2-4; DNA: TGTGCCAGCAGCTTAATAGGGACAGGGGGCAGAGTGGACAAAAACATTCAGTACTTC; CDR3: CASSLIGTGGRVDKNIQYF
V: TRBV4-1; size: NA; D: TRBD1; J: TRBJ1-5; DNA: TGCGCCAGCAGCCAAGATCCGGGCAGGGGGTTGGTTCAGCCCCAGCATTTT; CDR3: CASSQDPGRGLVQPQHF
V: TRBV11-2; size: NA; D: TRBD2; J: TRBJ2-1; DNA: TGTGCCAGCAGCTTAGAGGGGACTAGCAGGGAGCAGTTCTTC; CDR3: CASSLEGTSREQFF
V: TRBV10-3; size: NA; D: TRBD2; J: TRBJ2-7; DNA: TGTGCCATCAGAGAAGCGGGAGTCTCCTACGAGCAGTACTTC; CDR3: CAIREAGVSYEQYF
V: TRBV5-1; size: NA; D: TRBD1; J: TRBJ2-7; DNA: TGCGCCAGCAGCTTCCTGGAACCGGGACAGATATACGAGCAGTACTTC; CDR3: CASSFLEPGQIYEQYF
V: TRBV20-1; size: NA; D: NA; J: TRBJ1-2; DNA: TGCAGTGCTACATATGGCTACACCTTC; CDR3: CSATYGYTF
V: TRBV2; size: NA; D: NA; J: TRBJ1-2; DNA: TGTGCCAGCAGTGAGAGGGATGGCTACACCTTC; CDR3: CASSERDGYTF
V: TRBV30; size: NA; D: TRBD2; J: TRBJ2-2; DNA: TGTGCCATTTGCTTAGCGGGAGTAGCCGGGGAGCTGTTTTTT; CDR3: CAICLAGVAGELFF
V: TRBV27; size: once; D: TRBD1; J: TRBJ1-2; DNA: TGTGCCAGCAGATCCCCGGGACAGGCTGACGGCTACACCTTC; CDR3: CASRSPGQADGYTF
V: TRBV11-2; size: NA; D: NA; J: TRBJ1-1; DNA: TGTGCCAGCAGCTTCAGGGACACTGAAGCTTTCTTT; CDR3: CASSFRDTEAFF
V: TRBV6-1; size: once; D: TRBD1; J: TRBJ2-7; DNA: TGTGCCAGCAGTGAAATACAGGGGGCAATCGAGCAGTACTTC; CDR3: CASSEIQGAIEQYF
V: TRBV5-8; size: few; D: NA; J: TRBJ1-4; DNA: TGTGCCACGCCCCTGGGGGGGGCGGATGGGGTGTTTTTT; CDR3: CATPLGGADGVFF
V: TRBV4-3; size: NA; D: TRBD2; J: TRBJ2-5; DNA: TGCGCCAGCAGCCAAGAAGAATCCCTCCTCCGGGCTAGCGGGAGGGAAGAGACCCAGTACTTC; CDR3: CASSQEESLLRASGREETQYF
V: TRBV9; size: NA; D: TRBD2; J: TRBJ2-1; DNA: TGTGCCAGCAGCCCAAGCGAAGCGGGAGGGAGCTCCTACAATGAGCAGTTCTTC; CDR3: CASSPSEAGGSSYNEQFF
V: TRBV6-1; size: NA; D: TRBD2; J: TRBJ2-7; DNA: TGTGCCAGCAGTGAAGTCTTGCGGGAGTACGAGCAGTACTTC; CDR3: CASSEVLREYEQYF
V: TRBV7-2; size: NA; D: NA; J: TRBJ1-5; DNA: TGTGCCAGCAGCGCTGACAGGCGGATGCCTTCACATTTT; CDR3: CASSADRRMPSHF
V: TRBV27; size: NA; D: TRBD1; J: TRBJ2-3; DNA: TGTGCCAGCAGTGCCAGGGGGTTTGAGCTGTCGCAGTATTTT; CDR3: CASSARGFELSQYF
V: TRBV5-4; size: NA; D: NA; J: TRBJ2-7; DNA: TGTGCCAGCAGCCATGGGACTTACGAGCAGTACTTC; CDR3: CASSHGTYEQYF
V: TRBV19; size: NA; D: NA; J: TRBJ1-2; DNA: TGTGCCAGTAGTATCGGACGAACAGGTTTCTATGGCTACACCTTC; CDR3: CASSIGRTGFYGYTF
V: TRBV28; size: NA; D: NA; J: TRBJ2-7; DNA: TGTGCCAGCAGGCAGACGGGGGGCGGGCCTACCTACGAGCAGTACTTC; CDR3: CASRQTGGGPTYEQYF
V: TRBV5-1; size: NA; D: TRBD1; J: TRBJ1-1; DNA: TGCGCCAGCAGCGGGGACAGGGGGGTAAGGTTTAACACTGAAGCTTTCTTT; CDR3: CASSGDRGVRFNTEAFF
V: TRBV27; size: NA; D: NA; J: TRBJ2-1; DNA: TGTGCCAGCAGTTCAACCCTAGGACTATTCAATGAGCAGTTCTTC; CDR3: CASSSTLGLFNEQFF
V: TRBV27; size: NA; D: NA; J: TRBJ1-2; DNA: TGTGCCAGCAGTTTATATACAGGGCGCTATGGCTACACCTTC; CDR3: CASSLYTGRYGYTF
V: TRBV7-9; size: NA; D: TRBD1; J: TRBJ2-5; DNA: TGTGCCAGCAGCTGCAGGGGGCCCCAAGAGACCCAGTACTTC; CDR3: CASSCRGPQETQYF
V: TRBV18; size: NA; D: TRBD1; J: TRBJ2-7; DNA: TGTGCCAGCTCACCGGGGACAGGACAAACCACCTACGAGCAGTACTTC; CDR3: CASSPGTGQTTYEQYF
V: TRBV4-2; size: NA; D: NA; J: TRBJ2-7; DNA: TGTGCCAGCAGTCGTAGGCCGGGAGAGGACGAGCAGTACTTC; CDR3: CASSRRPGEDEQYF
V: TRBV6-5; size: once; D: NA; J: TRBJ1-2; DNA: TGTGCCAGCAGTTCTAGCCCGGACAGCTTCTATGGCTACACCTTC; CDR3: CASSSSPDSFYGYTF
V: TRBV14; size: NA; D: TRBD2; J: TRBJ2-3; DNA: TGTGCCAGCAGCCAAGCCGACCTAGCGGCACCCACAGATACGCAGTATTTT; CDR3: CASSQADLAAPTDTQYF
V: TRBV19; size: NA; D: TRBD1; J: TRBJ2-7; DNA: TGTGCCAGTAGTGCACCGGGACAGGGAGTCTACGAGCAGTACTTC; CDR3: CASSAPGQGVYEQYF
V: TRBV9; size: few; D: NA; J: TRBJ1-1; DNA: TGTGCCAGCAGCGTAGGTATTCAAGTCAGATTGAACACTGAAGCTTTCTTT; CDR3: CASSVGIQVRLNTEAFF
V: TRBV29-1; size: NA; D: TRBD2; J: TRBJ2-3; DNA: TGCAGCGTTGAAGAGGGCAGCCCCGGGACTAGCGGGGGAGATACGCAGTATTTT; CDR3: CSVEEGSPGTSGGDTQYF
V: TRBV28; size: NA; D: NA; J: TRBJ2-3; DNA: TGTGCCAGCAGTAGGCGACCCCCCGGAGCAGATACGCAGTATTTT; CDR3: CASSRRPPGADTQYF
V: TRBV6-5; size: NA; D: TRBD1; J: TRBJ2-5; DNA: TGTGCCAGCAGAACAGGGGTTCTAGAAGAGACCCAGTACTTC; CDR3: CASRTGVLEETQYF
V: TRBV11-1; size: NA; D: TRBD1; J: TRBJ1-3; DNA: TGTGCCAGCAGCCCCCCTGTCCGGGACAGCAATGGAAACACCATATATTTT; CDR3: CASSPPVRDSNGNTIYF
V: TRBV28; size: NA; D: TRBD1; J: TRBJ2-7; DNA: TGTGCCAGCAATACCGGGACAGGGAGACTAGGGCCCTACGAGCAGTACTTC; CDR3: CASNTGTGRLGPYEQYF
V: TRBV7-2; size: few; D: NA; J: TRBJ2-7; DNA: TGTGCCAGCAGCGAGGGACTGTGGTCCTACGAGCAGTACTTC; CDR3: CASSEGLWSYEQYF